This T cell receptor beta chain appears in the sequencing data of a study of shared clonotypes between healthy human individuals. At the level of the study: CD8 memory received one plate per donor, CD8 naive two, CD4 memory three and CD4 naive three. Points from the study as a whole: Depth of sequencing was expected to influence donor clonotype sharing. Between a handful of donors, naive CD4 clonotypes were shared at a level of about 5%.

Points on this clone: Its antigen is unidentified.

This CDR3 has 13 residues. Germline CDR1 is MDHEN and CDR2 is SYDVKM. Trimming cost V 5 bases and J 4 bases, with 10 bases left between them. Genomic DNA of each subset was evenly split across several immunoSEQ plates. Sequenced by immunoSEQ multiplex PCR; TCRdb stores in-frame clones only, minus some. The sample holds some 630,000 clones, approximately 79% seen once. The rearrangement joins TRBV28 to TRBJ2-3; D perhaps matches TRBD1 (5 bases). The source is a woman in her 30s in good health. What was sequenced was memory CD4+ T cells sorted from blood. Subset here: CD45RA-negative fraction. The CDR3: CASSTTVADTQYF. The CDR3 DNA reads TGTGCCAGCAGTACGACAGTGGCAGATACGCAGTATTTT.